This T cell receptor (beta chain) came from a study of blood T cell repertoires in COVID-19. Study-level background: Samples representing acute and convalescent COVID-19 were sourced from the United States, Italy and Spain. Sources were T cells, B-cell-depleted T cells, or PBMCs; the material itself was cDNA or gDNA.

Original methodology: Amplification of reference gene primers provided the estimated nucleated cell counts. Data came from immunoSEQ multiplex PCR; TCRdb stores just in-frame clones and leaves some out. V and J calls and clone size come straight from that table; D and trimming were deduced from the DNA. Among approximately 150,000 clones, more than 75% were seen once, and the ten largest hold over 7.5%. The sequencing sample was made of peripheral blood. The TCR was taken from a woman in her seventies with acute or convalescent COVID-19.

CDR3 sequence reads: CSVDTLDRVAEAFF. CDR3 nucleotide sequence: TGCAGCGTTGACACCTTGGACAGGGTCGCTGAAGCTTTCTTT. The chain carries TRBV29-1 and TRBJ1-1; 8 bases are shared with TRBD1. Germline CDR1 is SQVTM and CDR2 is ANQGSEA. The CDR3 has 14 residues. With 3 bases clipped from V and 6 bases from J, the junction kept 9 bases outside the gene matches.